This paragraph covers one T cell receptor (beta chain) sequence. Antigen: not known. This sample was included in a study of T cell repertoires in cytomegalovirus infection. Whole-study findings and limits: Cumulative public TCR beta family frequency identified carriers of CMV plus the relevant HLA. Dominating the ex vivo response were HLA-C-restricted CMV-specific TCR beta clonotypes.

Looked up from germline, CDR1 is MDHEN and CDR2 is SYDVKM. The CDR3 spans 13 residues. The trim removed 4 bases at V and 6 bases at J, leaving 6 bases unmatched. One entry per CDR3 protein results from TCRdb running MiXCR on the reads. The sample has fewer than 550,000 distinct CDR3 sequences; more than 25% are singletons. The sample was PBMCs. The chain joins TRBV28 to TRBJ2-7; TRBD1 matches 7 bases. This sequence was found in a human donor in good health (CMV status not recorded). Some clones in this sample may be carry-over from other donors' samples. The DNA for the CDR3 is TGTGCCAGCAGTTATGACAGGGCCCTCGAGCAGTACTTC. As protein: CASSYDRALEQYF.